The present T cell receptor beta chain was sequenced within a study of T cells in Graves' hyperthyroidism and ophthalmopathy. About this clonotype itself: The antigen is unknown.

For Graves' hyperthyroidism to be stable, ophthalmopathy could not progress within 18 months. Hyperthyroidism in the patients, aged 18 to 65, was newly diagnosed and under 2 months in duration. Thyroid ultrasound, orbital computed tomography, clinical symptoms, and serum thyroxine and TRAb underpinned diagnoses. Regions amplified from RNA transcripts were the TCR beta CDR3 regions. TCR CDR3 regions were first amplified by RT-PCR with HTBI primers. TCRdb recomputed calls from the multiplex PCR reads with MiXCR, one row per CDR3 protein. Among hundreds of thousands of distinct CDR3 sequences, roughly 15% were seen once, and the ten largest hold approximately 15%. The study, taken as a whole, reports: Most expanded thyroid clonotypes above 0.001 also appeared in blood.

This CDR3 has 16 residues. Germline CDR1 reads SGHTA; CDR2 reads FQGNSA. V dropped 5 bases and J dropped 3; count of bases not matched to a gene: 13. The rearrangement uses TRBV7-2 and TRBJ2-7; 7 bases are shared with TRBD1. What was sequenced was blood. The receptor was derived from a woman aged 40 to 50 with Graves' hyperthyroidism. The CDR3 DNA reads as TGTGCCAGCAGCCACCACTACTACAGGGGAGACTACGAGCAGTACTTC. Protein product: CASSHHYYRGDYEQYF.